These 22 T cell receptor beta chains were sequenced from one sample in a study of shared clonotypes between healthy human individuals. Sequencing was performed with immunoSEQ multiplex PCR; in TCRdb, only in-frame clones are kept and a portion is missing. The sample lists approximately 620,000 clones; 95% to 98% were seen once. The sample was naive CD4+ T cells sorted from blood. Noted subset: CD45RA+ positively selected. All receptors derive from a woman aged 30 to 39 in good health.

The genes are TRBV19 and TRBJ1-4, with 8 nucleotides matching TRBD1. Germline V CDR1 and CDR2: LNHDA, SQIVND (reference sequence). J lost 0 bases, V lost 6 bases, and 3 bases had no gene match. The CDR3 runs to 15 residues. The CDR3 loop is CASRGQGATNEKLFF. CDR3 DNA: TGTGCCAGTAGAGGACAGGGAGCAACTAATGAAAAACTGTTTTTT.

The chain couples TRBV4-2 to TRBJ1-2, with TRBD1 matching 7 bases. Germline V gene lookup returns CDR1 LGHNA and CDR2 YNFKEQ. The V and J ends lost 3 bases and 6 bases, in that order; junction bases with no gene match: 7. This CDR3 has 14 residues. CDR3 nucleotide sequence: TGTGCCAGCAGCCAGGCTAACAGGGGAGATGGCTACACCTTC. It translates to CASSQANRGDGYTF.

This rearrangement joins TRBV5-4 to TRBJ2-7; 10 bases fit TRBD2. The CDR3 runs 16 residues. V lost 0 bases to trimming and J lost 4 bases; unmatched junction nucleotides: 7. CDR1 is SGHNT and CDR2 is YYREEE in the germline V gene (reference sequence). The DNA of the CDR3 is TGTGCCAGCAGCTTGGGCGCTAGCGGGAGAATATACGAGCAGTACTTC. Amino acid sequence: CASSLGASGRIYEQYF.

The sample holds one count of this clone. The chain combines TRBV27 with TRBJ2-5; 8 bases map to TRBD2. The closer fit of TRBJ2-7 to the DNA end suggests the J call may be wrong. Germline V gene lookup returns CDR1 MNHEY and CDR2 SMNVEV (reference sequence). The CDR3 contains 16 residues. The CDR3 bases are TGTGCCAGCTTGGGGGTGACTATGAGCGGGAGCTACGAGCAGTACTTC. Protein: CASLGVTMSGSYEQYF.

The CDR3 loop reads CASTKGEGYSYEQYF. In DNA, the CDR3 is TGTGCCAGCACCAAAGGGGAGGGGTACTCCTACGAGCAGTACTTC. The chain uses TRBV7-9 and TRBJ2-7, with 7 bases matching TRBD2. V was clipped by 7 bases and J by 0 bases; unmatched bases: 9. Germline loops: CDR1 SEHNR, CDR2 FQNEAQ (reference sequence). CDR3 size: 15 residues.

This chain uses TRBV7-7 with TRBJ2-7, with 10 bases lining up with TRBD1. Trimming cost V 5 bases and J 4 bases; bases outside gene matches: 23. Germline V lookup: CDR1 SSHAT, CDR2 FNYEAQ (reference sequence). The CDR3 sequence is 20 residues long. The CDR3 protein is CASSPVLGTGVSSGKYEQYF. The DNA of the CDR3 is TGTGCCAGCAGCCCCGTTCTTGGGACAGGGGTGTCTAGCGGAAAATACGAGCAGTACTTC.

The chain carries TRBV27 and TRBJ1-5; D remains unclear. Trimming removed 4 bases at V and 5 bases at J, with 6 bases between. The CDR3 has 12 amino acids. Germline assignment: CDR1 MNHEY and CDR2 SMNVEV (reference sequence). CDR3: CASSSWDQPQHF. CDR3 bases: TGTGCCAGCAGTTCCTGGGATCAGCCCCAGCATTTT.

This chain links TRBV2 with TRBJ2-7; D tentatively fits TRBD1 or TRBD2 (5 bases each). This CDR3 spans 12 amino acids. Trimming took 4 bases from V and 7 from J, leaving 11 bases between them. Per the germline V gene, CDR1 is SNHLY and CDR2 is FYNNEI. The CDR3 loop is CASSGDLGEQYF. The DNA for the CDR3 is TGTGCCAGCAGTGGGGACCTGGGAGAGCAGTACTTC.

The V and J genes are TRBV19 and TRBJ2-5; no firm D call. The end of the DNA is better explained by TRBJ2-7, so the J call may be wrong. CDR1 and CDR2 (germline): LNHDA, SQIVND (reference sequence). The CDR3 totals 14 residues. This chain's CDR3 is CASSKSAYLNEQYF. CDR3 in DNA: TGTGCCAGTAGTAAATCGGCCTACTTGAACGAGCAGTACTTC.

The chain joins TRBV27 to TRBJ2-5, with 7 bases matching TRBD1. V gave up 10 bases and J gave up 1 base; unmatched junction bases: 6. This CDR3 is 13 amino acids long. The germline V gene encodes CDR1 MNHEY and CDR2 SMNVEV (reference sequence). The CDR3 DNA reads TGTGCCACCTCGGGACAGTCCCAAGAGACCCAGTACTTC. It translates to CATSGQSQETQYF.

This clone came up once. The rearrangement joins TRBV6-1 to TRBJ1-1; D unclear. Trimming removed 0 bases from V and 6 bases from J, with 11 bases in between. Looked up from germline, CDR1 is MNHNS and CDR2 is SASEGT. CDR3 length equals 14 residues. CDR3 residues: CASSEARDSAEAFF. The CDR3 DNA reads TGTGCCAGCAGTGAAGCAAGGGATTCGGCTGAAGCTTTCTTT.

V and J are TRBV11-2 and TRBJ2-7; D is uncertain. V dropped 1 base and J dropped 3 bases, with 13 bases sitting between them. This CDR3 spans 15 amino acids. CDR1 is SGHAT and CDR2 is FQNNGV in the germline V gene. The CDR3 loop is CASSLVSTSGYEQYF. In nucleotides, the CDR3 is TGTGCCAGCAGCTTAGTTTCCACATCGGGCTACGAGCAGTACTTC.

This chain joins TRBV10-1 and TRBJ1-3; possibly TRBD1 for D (6 bases). The CDR3 extends over 14 amino acids. In germline, CDR1 is WNHNN, CDR2 SYGVQD (reference sequence). V lost 8 bases and J lost 2, with 13 bases in between. The CDR3 here is CASCTGNPGNTIYF. In DNA, the CDR3 is TGCGCCAGCTGCACAGGGAACCCTGGAAACACCATATATTTT.

The CDR3 coding sequence is TGTGCCATCAGAGGGGGAGATATATATACGCAGTATTTT. It codes for CAIRGGDIYTQYF. V gene TRBV10-3 combines with J gene TRBJ2-3, with D perhaps matching TRBD1 (6 bases). CDR1 is ENHRY and CDR2 is SYGVKD in the germline V gene. V was trimmed by 6 bases and J by 7 bases, leaving 14 bases between them. The CDR3 totals 13 residues.

The chain uses TRBV29-1 and TRBJ2-2; no definite D call. Germline lookup yields CDR1 SQVTM and CDR2 ANQGSEA. The CDR3 covers 11 residues. The V end was cut by 5 bases, the J end by 3 bases, with 4 bases between. CDR3 residues: CSVSDTGELFF. The DNA of the CDR3 is TGCAGCGTTTCGGACACCGGGGAGCTGTTTTTT.

The chain couples TRBV5-4 to TRBJ1-1, with D perhaps TRBD1 (5 bases). V lost 2 bases and J 3 bases, leaving 11 bases between the germline ends. Germline-derived CDR1 and CDR2 are SGHNT and YYREEE (reference sequence). CDR3 length: 14 residues. DNA of the CDR3: TGTGCCAGCAGCTTTCAGGGTATCTACACTGAAGCTTTCTTT. This translates into CASSFQGIYTEAFF.

This sequence joins TRBV15 and TRBJ2-7; 7 positions agree with TRBD2. Germline trimming cut 5 bases from V and 4 bases from J; bases unmatched to any gene: 8. The CDR3 length is 14 residues. Per the germline V gene, CDR1 is LNHNV and CDR2 is YYDKDF (reference sequence). Here the CDR3 DNA reads TGTGCCACCAGCTTTGCCGCCGGGGGGTACGAGCAGTACTTC. Translated: CATSFAAGGYEQYF.

The rearrangement links TRBV21-1 to TRBJ2-1; TRBD2 was called by the table and not checked on the DNA. TRBV21-1 corresponds to a pseudogene. This CDR3 is 15 amino acids long. CDR3 nucleotide sequence: TGTGCCAGCAGCAAAGGCCCTAGCTCCTACAATGAGCAGTTCTTC. Protein sequence: CASSKGPSSYNEQFF.

V is TRBV21-1 and J is TRBJ2-3; the table's D call of TRBD2 was not tested on the DNA. TRBV21-1 is shown as a pseudogene. The CDR3 extends over 17 amino acids. The CDR3 is CASSKGNLAGVTDTQYF. CDR3 bases: TGTGCCAGCAGCAAGGGGAATCTAGCGGGAGTTACAGATACGCAGTATTTT.

J is TRBJ2-5 and V is TRBV28; D not certain. Per germline, CDR1 MDHEN and CDR2 SYDVKM. CDR3 length equals 14 residues. The V gene lost 3 bases and the J gene lost 4 bases, with 12 bases spanning the gap. The CDR3 loop is CASSFTTGGETQYF. CDR3 bases: TGTGCCAGCAGTTTTACGACTGGTGGAGAGACCCAGTACTTC.

The chain joins TRBV6-5 to TRBJ1-2; 10 nucleotides align to TRBD1. CDR3 length: 14 residues. Germline loops: CDR1 MNHEY, CDR2 SVGAGI. V dropped 4 bases and J dropped 6; count of bases not matched to a gene: 5. CDR3 in DNA: TGTGCCAGCAGTTCCGGGACAGGGGCCGATGGCTACACCTTC. This codes for CASSSGTGADGYTF.

The chain uses TRBV19 and TRBJ2-1; 8 bases are a match to TRBD2. Germline V gene sequence: CDR1 LNHDA, CDR2 SQIVND (reference sequence). Unmatched junction bases numbered 11, after V lost 1 base and J lost 6 bases. CDR3 length equals 17 residues. CDR3 amino acids: CASSIVPSGGPSNEQFF. Here the CDR3 DNA reads TGTGCCAGTAGTATAGTCCCATCGGGAGGGCCTAGCAATGAGCAGTTCTTC.